These T cell receptor beta chains were read from a single sample in a study of OX40 agonist ivuxolimab in advanced cancers. TCRdb's copy holds only in-frame clones and misses some; the assay was immunoSEQ multiplex PCR. In the table there are about 22,000 clones, approximately 84% of which are singletons. The sample consisted of CD4+ or CD8+ T cells sorted from blood, taken in a trial of the OX40 agonist ivuxolimab. These receptors all stem from an adult with an advanced solid tumor such as melanoma, head and neck, liver or kidney cancer. The CDR3 runs from the conserved cysteine through the conserved F or W. D genes are given only for firm matches. For some rows the clone size is stated as once, few or many, or as a class when expanded; others skip it.

clone_size	v_call	d_call	j_call	cdr3_aa	cdr3_nt
NA	TRBV19	NA	TRBJ2-1	CASKQGHFGYNEQFF	TGTGCCAGCAAGCAGGGTCATTTTGGTTACAATGAGCAGTTCTTC
once	TRBV5-1	TRBD1	TRBJ2-1	CASSLEYRDRVNEQFF	TGCGCCAGCAGCTTGGAATACCGGGACAGGGTCAATGAGCAGTTCTTC
NA	TRBV28	NA	TRBJ2-7	CASSFAGDHYEQYF	TGTGCCAGCAGTTTTGCAGGGGATCACTACGAGCAGTACTTC
NA	TRBV4-1	NA	TRBJ1-2	CASSQDPPRGAGYGYTF	TGCGCCAGCAGCCAAGATCCCCCACGGGGGGCCGGCTATGGCTACACCTTC
NA	TRBV7-8	NA	TRBJ2-6	CASSLGSSPGANVLTF	TGTGCCAGCAGCTTAGGCAGCTCTCCTGGGGCCAACGTCCTGACTTTC
NA	TRBV5-1	TRBD1	TRBJ1-4	CASSLETGDDEKLFF	TGCGCCAGCAGCTTGGAAACAGGGGATGATGAAAAACTGTTTTTT
NA	TRBV15	TRBD2	TRBJ2-1	CATSRDGPGRDLGEQFF	TGTGCCACCAGCAGAGATGGCCCGGGGAGGGATTTGGGTGAGCAGTTCTTC
NA	TRBV25-1	NA	TRBJ1-2	CASSEYRSGNYGYTF	TGTGCCAGCAGTGAATATAGGTCCGGGAACTATGGCTACACCTTC
NA	TRBV9	NA	TRBJ2-1	CASSEPRGGGYNEQFF	TGTGCCAGCAGCGAGCCCCGGGGAGGGGGTTACAATGAGCAGTTCTTC
medium-sized	TRBV9	NA	TRBJ1-2	CASSLDGGRNYGYTF	TGTGCCAGCAGCTTAGACGGGGGAAGGAACTATGGCTACACCTTC
NA	TRBV2	NA	TRBJ2-1	CASNLDDEQFF	TGTGCCAGCAACTTAGATGATGAGCAGTTCTTC
NA	TRBV13	TRBD2	TRBJ2-2	CASSFPSGTPTGELFF	TGTGCCAGCAGCTTTCCTAGCGGGACTCCCACCGGGGAGCTGTTTTTT
NA	TRBV29-1	NA	TRBJ2-1	CSVERDNEQFF	TGCAGCGTTGAACGCGACAATGAGCAGTTCTTC
once	TRBV7-9	TRBD1	TRBJ2-7	CASSPTGGSYEQYF	TGTGCCAGCAGCCCGACAGGGGGCTCCTACGAGCAGTACTTC
NA	TRBV29-1	TRBD2	TRBJ2-7	CSVEDGAGDYEQYF	TGCAGCGTTGAAGATGGAGCGGGGGACTACGAGCAGTACTTC
NA	TRBV4-1	NA	TRBJ2-6	CASSQDRVVAGPPLSGANVLTF	TGCGCCAGCAGCCAAGATCGGGTCGTGGCAGGTCCGCCCCTCTCTGGGGCCAACGTCCTGACTTTC
NA	TRBV11-2	NA	TRBJ2-7	CASRGLNEQYF	TGTGCCAGCAGGGGCCTAAATGAGCAGTACTTC
NA	TRBV2	TRBD1	TRBJ1-3	CASSDKTGGIRNTIYF	TGTGCCAGCAGCGACAAGACAGGGGGCATTCGAAACACCATATATTTT
NA	TRBV7-9	NA	TRBJ2-7	CASSPAIGQNYEQYF	TGTGCCAGCAGCCCAGCTATTGGACAGAACTACGAGCAGTACTTC
NA	TRBV19	NA	TRBJ1-1	CASSIDRGAEAFF	TGTGCCAGTAGTATAGATCGAGGGGCTGAAGCTTTCTTT
NA	TRBV28	NA	TRBJ2-7	CASRRRGALYEQYF	TGTGCCAGCAGGCGCAGGGGGGCCCTCTACGAGCAGTACTTC
once	TRBV30	TRBD1	TRBJ1-2	CAYRDSYGYTF	TGTGCCTACCGGGACAGCTATGGCTACACCTTC
NA	TRBV7-8	NA	TRBJ2-5	CASTLRSRETQYF	TGTGCCAGCACCCTCCGGTCGAGAGAGACCCAGTACTTC
NA	TRBV2	TRBD1	TRBJ1-1	CASSETGDTEAFF	TGTGCCAGCAGTGAGACAGGGGACACTGAAGCTTTCTTT